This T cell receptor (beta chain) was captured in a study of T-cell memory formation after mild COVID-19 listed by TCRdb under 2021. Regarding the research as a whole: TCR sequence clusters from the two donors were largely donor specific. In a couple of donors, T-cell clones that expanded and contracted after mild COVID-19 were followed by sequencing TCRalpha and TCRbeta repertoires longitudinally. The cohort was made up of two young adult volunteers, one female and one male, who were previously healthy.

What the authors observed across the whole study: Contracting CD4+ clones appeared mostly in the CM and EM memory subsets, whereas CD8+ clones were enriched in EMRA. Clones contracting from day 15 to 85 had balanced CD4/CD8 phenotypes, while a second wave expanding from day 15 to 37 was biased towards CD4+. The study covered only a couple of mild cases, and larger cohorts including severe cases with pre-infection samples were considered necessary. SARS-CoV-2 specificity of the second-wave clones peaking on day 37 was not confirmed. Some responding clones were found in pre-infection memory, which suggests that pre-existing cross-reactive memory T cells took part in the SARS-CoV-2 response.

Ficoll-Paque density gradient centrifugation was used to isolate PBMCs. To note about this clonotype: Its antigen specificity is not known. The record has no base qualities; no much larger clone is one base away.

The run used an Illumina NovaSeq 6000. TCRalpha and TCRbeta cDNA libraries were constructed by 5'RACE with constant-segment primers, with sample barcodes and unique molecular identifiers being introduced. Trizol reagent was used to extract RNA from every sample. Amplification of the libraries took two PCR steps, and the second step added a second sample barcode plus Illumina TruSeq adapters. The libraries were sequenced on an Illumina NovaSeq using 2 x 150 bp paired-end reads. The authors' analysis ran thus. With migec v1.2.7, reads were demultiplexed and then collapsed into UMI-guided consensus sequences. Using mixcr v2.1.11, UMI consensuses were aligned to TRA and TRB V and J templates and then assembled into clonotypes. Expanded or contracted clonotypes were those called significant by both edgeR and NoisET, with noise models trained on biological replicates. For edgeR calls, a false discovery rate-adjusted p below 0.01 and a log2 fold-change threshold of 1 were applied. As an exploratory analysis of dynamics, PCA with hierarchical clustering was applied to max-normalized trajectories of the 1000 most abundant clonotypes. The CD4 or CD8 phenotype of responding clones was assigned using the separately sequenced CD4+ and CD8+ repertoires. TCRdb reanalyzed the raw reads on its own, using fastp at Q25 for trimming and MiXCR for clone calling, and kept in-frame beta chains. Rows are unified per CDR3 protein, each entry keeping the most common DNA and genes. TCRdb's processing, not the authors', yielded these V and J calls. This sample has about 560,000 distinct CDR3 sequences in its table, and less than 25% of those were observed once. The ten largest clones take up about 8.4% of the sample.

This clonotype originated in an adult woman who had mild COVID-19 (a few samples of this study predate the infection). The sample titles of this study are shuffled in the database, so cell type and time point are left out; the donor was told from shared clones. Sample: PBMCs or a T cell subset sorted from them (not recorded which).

CDR3 reads: CASSATRGLTHEQFF. DNA sequence: TGTGCCAGCAGCGCCACTAGGGGGTTAACCCATGAGCAGTTCTTC. The sequence joins TRBV7-2 to TRBJ2-1, and TRBD1 may be the D gene, going by 6 matching bases. Trimming at the junction amounts to 5 bases on V and 8 bases on J, and the germline ends lie 19 bases apart. The CDR3 contains 15 residues, cysteine and phenylalanine counted. The retained sequence is limited to the CDR3, 45 bases, with the frame set at the first base. CDR1 and CDR2, looked up from the germline V gene, are SGHTA and FQGNSA.